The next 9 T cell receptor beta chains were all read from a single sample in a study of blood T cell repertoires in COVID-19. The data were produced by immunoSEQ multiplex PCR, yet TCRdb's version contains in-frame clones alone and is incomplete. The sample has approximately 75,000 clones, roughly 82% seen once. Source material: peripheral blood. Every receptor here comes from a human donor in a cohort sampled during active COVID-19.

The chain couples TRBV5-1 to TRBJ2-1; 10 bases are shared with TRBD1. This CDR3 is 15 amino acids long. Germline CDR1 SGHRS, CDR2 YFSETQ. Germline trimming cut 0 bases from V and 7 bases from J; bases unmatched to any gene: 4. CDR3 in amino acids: CASSLAGQGRNEQFF. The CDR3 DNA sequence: TGCGCCAGCAGCTTGGCGGGACAGGGGCGGAATGAGCAGTTCTTC.

Written as DNA, the CDR3 is TGCGCCAGCAGTGAAGGACAGGGGGTCTCTGGGGCCAACGTCCTGACTTTC. Protein: CASSEGQGVSGANVLTF. The chain recombines TRBV10-1 with TRBJ2-6; 10 nucleotides align to TRBD1. Trimming took 3 bases from V and 0 from J; bases not matched to a gene: 2. CDR3 length: 17 amino acids. CDR1 and CDR2 (germline): WNHNN, SYGVQD (reference sequence).

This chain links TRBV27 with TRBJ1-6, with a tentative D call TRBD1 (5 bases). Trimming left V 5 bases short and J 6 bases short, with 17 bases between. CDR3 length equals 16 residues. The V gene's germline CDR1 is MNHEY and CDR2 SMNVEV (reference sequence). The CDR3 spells CASSTFDSLSNSPLHF. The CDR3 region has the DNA TGTGCCAGCAGTACTTTTGACAGCCTCTCTAATTCACCCCTCCACTTT.

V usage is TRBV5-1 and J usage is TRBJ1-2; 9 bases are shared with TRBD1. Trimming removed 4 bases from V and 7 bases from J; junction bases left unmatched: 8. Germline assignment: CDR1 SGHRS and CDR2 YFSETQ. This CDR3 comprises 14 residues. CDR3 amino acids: CASSGTGTGTGYTF. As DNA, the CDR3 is TGCGCCAGCAGCGGTACCGGGACAGGGACTGGCTACACCTTC.

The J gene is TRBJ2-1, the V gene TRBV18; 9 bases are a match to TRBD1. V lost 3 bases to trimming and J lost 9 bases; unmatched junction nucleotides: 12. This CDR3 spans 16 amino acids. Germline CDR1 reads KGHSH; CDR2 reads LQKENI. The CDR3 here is CASSPDVGTGGLEQFF. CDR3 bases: TGTGCCAGCTCACCCGATGTAGGTACAGGGGGCCTTGAGCAGTTCTTC.

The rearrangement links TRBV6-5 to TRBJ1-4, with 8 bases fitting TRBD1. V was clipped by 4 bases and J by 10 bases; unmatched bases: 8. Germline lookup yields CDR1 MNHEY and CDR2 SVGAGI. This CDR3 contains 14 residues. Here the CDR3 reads CASSSQDRAGKLFF. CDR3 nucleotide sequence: TGTGCCAGCAGTTCCCAGGACAGGGCGGGAAAACTGTTTTTT.

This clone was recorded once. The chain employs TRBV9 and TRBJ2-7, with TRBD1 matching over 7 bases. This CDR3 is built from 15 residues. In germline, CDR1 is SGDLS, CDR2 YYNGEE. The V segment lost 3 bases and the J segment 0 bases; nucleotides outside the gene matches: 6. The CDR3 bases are TGTGCCAGCAGCGGGGGGACAGCTAACTCCTACGAGCAGTACTTC. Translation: CASSGGTANSYEQYF. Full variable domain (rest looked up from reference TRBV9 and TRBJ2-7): DSGVTQTPKHLITATGQRVTLRCSPRSGDLSVYWYQQSLDQGLQFLIQYYNGEERAKGNILERFSAQQFPDLHSELNLSSLELGDSALYFCASSGGTANSYEQYFGPGTRLTVT.

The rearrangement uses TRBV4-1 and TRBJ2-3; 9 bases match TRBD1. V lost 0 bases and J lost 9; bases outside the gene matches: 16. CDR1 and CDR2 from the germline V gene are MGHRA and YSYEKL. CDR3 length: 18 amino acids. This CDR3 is CASSQDDVRDRVYGTQYF. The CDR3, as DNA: TGCGCCAGCAGCCAAGATGATGTAAGGGACAGGGTTTATGGAACGCAGTATTTT.

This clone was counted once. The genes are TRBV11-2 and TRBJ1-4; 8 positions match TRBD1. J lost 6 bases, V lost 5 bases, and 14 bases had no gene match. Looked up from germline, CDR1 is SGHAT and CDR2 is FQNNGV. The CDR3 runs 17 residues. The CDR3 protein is CASSPIRQGLRDEKLFF. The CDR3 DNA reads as TGTGCCAGCAGCCCAATAAGACAGGGGTTACGGGATGAAAAACTGTTTTTT.